The entry below describes one TCR beta chain. In the authors' workflow: Amplified reference gene primers provided the basis for estimating nucleated cell counts. Assay: immunoSEQ multiplex PCR; the TCRdb copy retains only in-frame clones and omits some. D and trimming come from the DNA, and the V and J calls and clone size come from that table. Of around 230,000 clones in the sample, around four fifths were seen once. This sample is part of a study of blood T cell repertoires in COVID-19. Turning to the study itself: Sites across the United States, Italy and Spain contributed samples from acute and convalescent COVID-19. Nucleic acid was either cDNA or gDNA, and it came from T cells, B-cell-depleted T cells, or PBMCs.

Germline V gene data show CDR1 as SGHTA and CDR2 as FQGNSA. V lost 4 bases and J 0 bases, leaving 13 bases between the germline ends. There are 15 residues in the CDR3. The clonotype originates from a woman aged 50 to 60 with acute or convalescent COVID-19. This rearrangement joins TRBV7-2 to TRBJ2-7; D possibly corresponds to TRBD1 (6 bases). Sequencing input: peripheral blood. CDR3 nucleotide sequence: TGTGCCAGCAGCTCACGCCGGGACAACTCCTACGAGCAGTACTTC. Translated: CASSSRRDNSYEQYF.